This TCR beta chain was obtained from a study of blood T cell repertoires in COVID-19. Study as a whole: Samples taken during acute and convalescent COVID-19 were collected in the United States, Italy and Spain.

Losses at the gene ends were 5 bases for V and 7 bases for J; bases not matched to a gene: 9. The CDR3 has 15 residues. The germline gives CDR1 LGHDT, CDR2 YNNKEL (reference sequence). In the authors' methods: Estimation of nucleated cell counts relied on the amplification of reference gene primers. This table comes from immunoSEQ multiplex PCR, and its TCRdb copy is limited to in-frame clones, with some not included. V and J calls and clone size follow that table, whereas D and trimming were derived from the DNA. The table includes 150,000 to 200,000 clones, approximately 86% detected once. The V call is TRBV3-1 (or the pseudogene TRBV3-2), the J call TRBJ2-2, with 8 nucleotides matching TRBD2. Sequences were obtained from peripheral blood. This TCR came from a man between 65 and 85 years old with active or convalescent COVID-19. The CDR3 sequence: CASSSEREWGGELFF. CDR3 sequence (DNA): TGTGCCAGCAGCTCCGAGCGGGAGTGGGGCGGGGAGCTGTTTTTT.